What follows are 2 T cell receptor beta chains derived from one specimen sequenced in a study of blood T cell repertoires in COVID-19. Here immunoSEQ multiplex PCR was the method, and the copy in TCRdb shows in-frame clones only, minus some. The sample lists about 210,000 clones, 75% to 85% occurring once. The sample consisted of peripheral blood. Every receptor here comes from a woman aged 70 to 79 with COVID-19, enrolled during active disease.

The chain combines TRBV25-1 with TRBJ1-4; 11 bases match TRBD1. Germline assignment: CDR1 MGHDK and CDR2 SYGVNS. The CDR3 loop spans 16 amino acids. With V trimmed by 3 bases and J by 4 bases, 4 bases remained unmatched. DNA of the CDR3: TGTGCCAGCAGTGAGGGACAGGGGGTGTATAATGAAAAACTGTTTTTT. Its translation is CASSEGQGVYNEKLFF.

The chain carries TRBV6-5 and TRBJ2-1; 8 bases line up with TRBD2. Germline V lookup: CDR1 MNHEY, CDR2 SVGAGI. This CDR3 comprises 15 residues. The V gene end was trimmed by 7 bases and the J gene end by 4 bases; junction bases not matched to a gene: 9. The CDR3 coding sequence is TGTGCCAGCACCTCGAGCGGGAGACTTTACAATGAGCAGTTCTTC. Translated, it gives CASTSSGRLYNEQFF.